This TCR beta chain stems from a study of shared clonotypes between healthy human individuals (dated by TCRdb to the early 2020s). For the study in its entirety: The cohort included a few men and a couple of women between 18 and 49 years of age. For each donor, CD4 naive and CD4 memory were each given three plates, CD8 naive was given two plates, and CD8 memory was given one plate. The study deeply sequenced blood TCR repertoires of about 5 healthy adults to estimate repertoire size and the extent of clonotype sharing between individuals. Libraries were prepared and TCR repertoires were sequenced by different laboratories using diverse techniques, in order to increase sequencing depth and limit assay-specific biases. Between about 0.9 and 8.9 billion PBMCs per donor were obtained by leukapheresis. Here is what the overall study found, with its caveats: Clonotypes shared by all four sorted-subset donors showed higher generation probabilities than non-shared clonotypes. Only blood was sampled, and tissue TCR repertoires likely differ from those in blood. Pairwise subsampling indicated that sequencing depth was expected to affect the degree of clonotype sharing among donors. Sharing across a handful of donors was observed for approximately 5% of naive CD4, over 3% of naive CD8, around 2.5% of memory CD4, and about 0.4% of memory CD8 clonotypes. Naive subsets generally had larger estimated clonotype richness than memory subsets. Because the study included only a small number of donors, the genetic and exposure-history diversity represented was limited. Incomplete sequencing was indicated by rarefaction of sorted-subset datasets, despite the large sequencing depth.

TCR CDR3 regions were amplified from genomic DNA by multiplex PCR using the deep immunoSEQ assay. For each cell subset, the extracted genomic DNA was distributed evenly across all wells of several immunoSEQ 96-well plates, and each plate served as one replicate. For sorted subsets, around 0.2 ug of genomic DNA, equivalent to 25,000 to 35,000 T cell genomes, went into each replicate PCR. The purified libraries were quantified using a Qubit 3.0 fluorometer, sized with a Bioanalyzer 2100, and then quantified again using the KAPA Library Quantification kit. Each immunoSEQ 96-well plate was sequenced on its own single-read 150-cycle Illumina NextSeq 550 flow cell. In the paper's pipeline: Because only junctional sequences without quality scores were contained in the immunoSEQ output, filtering matching that applied to full-length reads could not be performed. To assign V/J genes and CDR3, sequences were annotated against IMGT germline references using PyIR, a Python wrapper for IgBLAST v1.9. Reads were removed for weak V/J assignments (E-value above 1e-6), missing CDR3, stop codons, out-of-frame junctions, or ambiguous translated residues. V3J clonotypes were defined as sequences sharing an identical inferred V gene, J gene, and CDR3 amino acid sequence. To compute the percentage overlap between repertoires, the number of shared unique clonotypes was divided by the size of the smaller repertoire. RTK rarefaction, the Chao1 estimator, and Recon v2.1 estimates of unobserved clonotypes were used to assess repertoire richness. OLGA was used to compute generation probabilities for all TCRbeta clonotypes that the gDNA method yielded from a handful of donors. The source is immuneACCESS, and TCRdb retained only in-frame sequences with V and J called. Part of the clones is not carried over; for the studies checked, unresolved V genes explain less than half of this, and the remainder is unexplained. Clone size and the V and J calls come from that table; the DNA yielded D and trimming. This sample comprises approximately 1.9 million clones, just under 95% of them detected only once. Approximately 1.7% of the sample comes from the top ten.

This clone was found once. No cognate antigen has been identified for it. No base-level quality is on record; no much larger clone is a single base apart. CD8 naive samples consisted of CD45RO-negative cells that were positively selected for CCR7, yielding a CD45RA+CCR7+ population without TemRA cells. The donors were healthy, HIV-negative adults with no recently reported acute infections or vaccinations. Every donor was a Caucasian adult residing in Nashville, Tennessee, USA. Blood was collected by leukapheresis, and PBMCs were isolated by Ficoll-Histopaque density gradient centrifugation and then cryopreserved in liquid nitrogen vapor phase. Analytical flow cytometry was used to check the purity and quantity of every magnetically sorted T cell population. Genomic DNA was isolated from every sorted fraction and measured by UV absorbance on a Nanodrop 2000c. The TCR sequence derives from a man aged 18 to 30 in good health. Some clones in this sample may be carry-over from other donors' samples. The source material was naive CD8+ T cells from PBMCs. What the cell subset or site label conveys for this sample: CD45RA+CCR7+.

Here the CDR3 is given as CASRDRDVSYEQYF. The nucleotide sequence is given as TGTGCCAGCAGGGACCGGGACGTGTCCTACGAGCAGTACTTC. The chain links TRBV28 with TRBJ2-7; the D region may be TRBD1 or TRBD2, each matching 5 bases equally. The CDR3, cysteine through phenylalanine, is 14 amino acids long. Just the 42-base CDR3 DNA is kept, in frame starting at base 1. Based on the germline V gene, the CDR1 and CDR2 sequences are MDHEN and SYDVKM. V is cut by 6 bases and J by 1 base, and the space between the germline ends is 13 bases.